What follows describes a single TCR beta chain. This entry belongs to a study of blood T cell repertoires in COVID-19. Germline V gives CDR1 LGHNA, CDR2 YSLEER. The CDR3 sequence is 13 residues long. The J segment lost 5 bases and the V segment lost 4 bases, leaving 3 bases of the junction unmatched. Repertoires were generated with immunoSEQ multiplex PCR, while TCRdb's copy carries only in-frame clones and drops some. The profile shows a few hundred thousand clones, over 80% of them singletons. Specimen: PBMCs or T cells enriched from blood (not recorded which). The chain couples TRBV4-3 to TRBJ1-1, with TRBD1 matching over 8 bases. The TCR was taken from a man between 18 and 35 years old with acute COVID-19. CDR3 nucleotides: TGCGCCAGCAGCCGTTACAGGGGGACTGAAGCTTTCTTT. This translates into CASSRYRGTEAFF.